This T cell receptor beta chain was profiled in a study of blood T cell repertoires in COVID-19. Study background: The cDNA or gDNA used as material had been derived from T cells, B-cell-depleted T cells, or PBMCs.

CDR3 length: 15 residues. Trimming cost V 2 bases and J 4 bases; bases outside gene matches: 8. Germline CDR1 is SGDLS and CDR2 is YYNGEE. In the original processing: Counts of nucleated cells, estimated from reference gene primer amplification, were obtained. The repertoire was sequenced with immunoSEQ multiplex PCR; TCRdb's copy has only in-frame clones and lacks some. The V and J calls and clone size come from that table; D and trimming were worked out from the DNA. The sample yields 25,000 to 30,000 clones, over 75% seen once. What was sequenced was peripheral blood. The V call is TRBV9, the J call TRBJ2-7, with 8 bases matching TRBD2. The receptor was isolated from a woman aged 45-59 years with active COVID-19. The DNA for the CDR3 is TGTGCCAGCAGCGTTTCACCAGCGGGAGAATACGAGCAGTACTTC. Its translation is CASSVSPAGEYEQYF.